This T cell receptor beta chain originates from a study of identical twins. Study-level results: High-abundance cord blood beta clonotypes had fewer insertions; memory repertoires showed none. Models underestimated out-of-frame TCR alpha sharing in monozygotic twins.

The donor group consisted entirely of healthy Caucasians. TCRdb recomputed calls from the 5' RACE reads with MiXCR, one row per CDR3 protein. Here the sample spans 500,000 to 550,000 distinct CDR3 sequences, about 22% being singletons. J was trimmed by 4 bases and V by 2 bases; bases with no gene match: 3. CDR3 length: 15 residues. Germline lookup yields CDR1 MNHEY and CDR2 SVGAGI. There are a few counts of this clonotype. Its antigen is unknown. A further study also used this sample, focusing on yellow fever vaccine responses in identical twins. From that report: Twins showed a vaccine T cell response that reportedly seemed partly convergent, partly personalized.

Sequencing used CD4+ T cells sorted from blood. The sequence derives from a young woman in good health. The J gene is TRBJ1-2, the V gene TRBV6-5, with TRBD1 matching over 11 bases. CDR3 in DNA: TGTGCCAGCAGTTACAGGACAGGGGGCTTCTATGGCTACACCTTC. Its protein product is CASSYRTGGFYGYTF.